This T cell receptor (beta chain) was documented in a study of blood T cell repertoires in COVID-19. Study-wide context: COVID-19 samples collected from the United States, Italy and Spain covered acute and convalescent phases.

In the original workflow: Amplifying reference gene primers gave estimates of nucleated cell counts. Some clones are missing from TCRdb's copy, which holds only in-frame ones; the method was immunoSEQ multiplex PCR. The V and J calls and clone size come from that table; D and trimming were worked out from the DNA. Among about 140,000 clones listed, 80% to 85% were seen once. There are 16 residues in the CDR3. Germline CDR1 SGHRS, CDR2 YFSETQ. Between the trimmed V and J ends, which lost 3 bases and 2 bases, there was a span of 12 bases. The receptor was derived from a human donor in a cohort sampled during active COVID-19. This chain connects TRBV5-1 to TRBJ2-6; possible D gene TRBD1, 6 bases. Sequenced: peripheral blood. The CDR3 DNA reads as TGCGCCAGCAGCTGGACCAGGGGCGCTGGGGCCAACGTCCTGACTTTC. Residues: CASSWTRGAGANVLTF.